This passage covers 30 T cell receptor beta chains from one sample sequenced in a study of cytomegalovirus exposure and HLA in healthy donors. The PCR ran on 60 Vbeta and 13 Jbeta primers. Method: immunoSEQ multiplex PCR; TCRdb's copy keeps in-frame clones and lacks some. The repertoire has fewer than 110,000 clones, around 72% of them found once; the top ten carry approximately 15%. The sample was PBMCs. These receptors were obtained from a middle-aged woman in good health and CMV-seropositive.

The chain joins TRBV19 to TRBJ1-1; D is perhaps TRBD1 (5 bases). Between the trimmed V and J ends, which lost 3 bases and 1 base, there was a span of 6 bases. This CDR3 spans 13 amino acids. Germline loops: CDR1 LNHDA, CDR2 SQIVND (reference sequence). CDR3 bases: TGTGCCAGTAGTATGGACAAGAACACTGAAGCTTTCTTT. It is translated as CASSMDKNTEAFF.

The chain carries TRBV2 and TRBJ1-2, with D possibly matching TRBD1 (6 bases). V lost 7 bases and J lost 4, with 13 bases in between. CDR1 and CDR2 (germline): SNHLY, FYNNEI. The CDR3 is made up of 13 amino acids. The CDR3: CASTQGGPYGYTF. Here the CDR3 DNA reads TGTGCCAGCACCCAAGGGGGACCCTATGGCTACACCTTC. The whole variable domain, filled in from reference TRBV2 and TRBJ1-2, reads EPEVTQTPSHQVTQMGQEVILRCVPISNHLYFYWYRQILGQKVEFLVSFYNNEISEKSEIFDDQFSVERPDGSNFTLKIRSTKLEDSAMYFCASTQGGPYGYTFGSGTRLTVV.

This chain links TRBV5-1 with TRBJ1-1, with 10 bases aligning to TRBD1. There are 14 residues in the CDR3. Trimming removed 4 bases from V and 3 bases from J; junction bases left unmatched: 3. Per the germline V gene, CDR1 is SGHRS and CDR2 is YFSETQ. In nucleotides, the CDR3 is TGCGCCAGCAGCCTGGGACAGGGGTACACTGAAGCTTTCTTT. Translation gives CASSLGQGYTEAFF.

This clone appeared once. CDR3 DNA: TGTGCCAGTAGTATGGGGGACAGGGTGACCTATGGCTACACCTTC. Amino acids: CASSMGDRVTYGYTF. The V call is TRBV19, the J call TRBJ1-2; 9 bases fit TRBD1. The trim removed 3 bases at V and 4 bases at J, leaving 6 bases unmatched. This CDR3 is 15 amino acids long. Germline values: CDR1 LNHDA, CDR2 SQIVND (reference sequence).

The J gene is TRBJ1-6, the V gene TRBV11-3; a weak D match, TRBD1 (6 bases). The CDR3 runs to 14 residues. Germline V gene sequence: CDR1 SGHNT, CDR2 YENEEA. The ends were cut back, 8 bases at V and 6 bases at J, with 14 bases in the middle. The CDR3 DNA reads TGTGCCAGCTTACAGGGATTCCGTAATTCACCCCTCCACTTT. Protein: CASLQGFRNSPLHF.

The rearrangement links TRBV7-8 to TRBJ1-1; D not resolved. The CDR3 contains 13 residues. V lost 3 bases to trimming and J lost 5 bases, with 10 bases between them. Per germline, CDR1 SGHVS and CDR2 FQNEAQ. CDR3 in amino acids: CASSLVRETEAFF. As DNA, the CDR3 is TGTGCCAGCAGCTTGGTTCGGGAAACTGAAGCTTTCTTT.

The J gene is TRBJ2-1, the V gene TRBV11-2; D gene uncertain. Per germline, CDR1 SGHAT and CDR2 FQNNGV. This CDR3 has 12 residues. V shed 0 bases and J shed 7 bases, with 4 bases lying between them. In nucleotides, the CDR3 is TGTGCCAGCAGCTTAGAACAGAATGAGCAGTTCTTC. It is translated as CASSLEQNEQFF. Filled out from reference TRBV11-2 and TRBJ2-1, the complete variable domain reads EAGVAQSPRYKIIEKRQSVAFWCNPISGHATLYWYQQILGQGPKLLIQFQNNGVVDDSQLPKDRFSAERLKGVDSTLKIQPAKLEDSAVYLCASSLEQNEQFFGPGTRLTVL.

About this clone itself: Germline and junction disagree at one end, which may indicate a read error. In the same sample, other DNA sequences code for this CDR3. The gene calls are TRBV15 and TRBJ1-6, with TRBD1 identical over 7 bases. CDR3 length: 15 amino acids. Germline V gives CDR1 LNHNV, CDR2 YYDKDF (reference sequence). The CDR3: CATSGDREPNSPLHF. For the CDR3, the DNA is TGTGCCACCAGCGGTGACAGGGAACCTAATTCACCCCTCCATTTT.

This clone was observed a single time. The rearrangement uses TRBV27 and TRBJ1-2; 7 bases align to TRBD1. CDR1 and CDR2 from the germline V gene are MNHEY and SMNVEV (reference sequence). CDR3 length: 15 amino acids. V gave up 4 bases and J gave up 8 bases; unmatched junction bases: 13. CDR3 DNA sequence: TGTGCCAGCAGTTCCTCTACGACAGGGCTCCGCGGCTACACCTTC. Protein product: CASSSSTTGLRGYTF.

The CDR3: CASSVETSRNEQFF. CDR3 nucleotide sequence: TGTGCCAGCAGCGTAGAGACCTCGAGGAATGAGCAGTTCTTC. The chain employs TRBV9 and TRBJ2-1; D is uncertain. Germline V gives CDR1 SGDLS, CDR2 YYNGEE. This CDR3 region has 14 residues. V shed 0 bases and J shed 7 bases, with 11 bases lying between them.

The chain employs TRBV9 and TRBJ1-1; TRBD1 might be the D (6 bases). V lost 2 bases to trimming and J lost 3 bases, with 14 bases between them. The CDR3 has 15 residues. Germline values: CDR1 SGDLS, CDR2 YYNGEE. The CDR3 sequence is CASSVSQGSHTEAFF. CDR3 nucleotide sequence: TGTGCCAGCAGCGTTTCACAGGGTAGTCACACTGAAGCTTTCTTT.

This chain joins TRBV30 and TRBJ1-4; 7 bases are a match to TRBD1. Germline CDR1 is GTSNPN and CDR2 is SVGIG (reference sequence). V lost 2 bases and J lost 3; bases outside the gene matches: 9. The CDR3 spans 16 residues. CDR3: CAWSLPTGWSNEKLFF. The CDR3 region has the DNA TGTGCCTGGAGTCTTCCGACAGGGTGGTCTAATGAAAAACTGTTTTTT.

This clone was observed once. The gene calls are TRBV4-3 and TRBJ2-7, with 11 positions matching TRBD2. The V segment lost 3 bases and the J segment 6 bases; nucleotides outside the gene matches: 4. This CDR3 has 14 amino acids. Germline loops: CDR1 LGHNA, CDR2 YSLEER. CDR3 residues: CASSQLAGGREQYF. As DNA, the CDR3 is TGCGCCAGCAGCCAGTTAGCGGGGGGGCGCGAGCAGTACTTC.

This chain connects TRBV13 to TRBJ1-2, with 7 bases that match TRBD1. CDR1 PRHDT and CDR2 FYEKMQ come from the germline V gene (reference sequence). V was clipped by 5 bases and J by 8 bases; unmatched bases: 8. The CDR3 totals 13 residues. CDR3 bases: TGTGCCAGCAGCGTCACAGGGGTGAGGGGCTACACCTTC. This encodes CASSVTGVRGYTF.

This clone was counted only a few times. The V gene is TRBV5-6, the J gene TRBJ2-7; TRBD1 matches 8 bases. The germline CDR1 and CDR2 sequences are SGHDT and YYEEEE. The ends lost 5 bases at V and 4 bases at J; junction bases unmatched: 11. The CDR3 is 15 residues long. Written as DNA, the CDR3 is TGTGCCAGCAGTTTTGGGGGCCAGGGGGCATACGAGCAGTACTTC. It encodes CASSFGGQGAYEQYF. Full variable domain (missing parts from reference TRBV5-6 and TRBJ2-7): DAGVTQSPTHLIKTRGQQVTLRCSPKSGHDTVSWYQQALGQGPQFIFQYYEEEERQRGNFPDRFSGHQFPNYSSELNVNALLLGDSALYLCASSFGGQGAYEQYFGPGTRLTVT.

This clone was seen only once. The chain links TRBV11-1 to TRBJ2-7; 7 bases are a match to TRBD2. Germline trimming cut 7 bases from V and 5 bases from J; bases unmatched to any gene: 11. Germline CDR1 is SGHAT and CDR2 is FQDESV (reference sequence). The CDR3 sequence is 14 residues long. The CDR3 loop reads CASMTGTKADEQYF. The DNA for the CDR3 is TGTGCCAGCATGACCGGGACTAAGGCTGACGAGCAGTACTTC.

The chain joins TRBV30 to TRBJ2-3; perhaps TRBD1 as D (5 bases). The CDR3 is made up of 12 amino acids. Trimming shortened V by 5 bases and J by 6 bases, and 12 bases separated the two germline ends. Germline CDR1 reads GTSNPN; CDR2 reads SVGIG (reference sequence). CDR3 DNA sequence: TGTGCCTGGTCTCCAGGGTCTGATACGCAGTATTTT. It yields the protein CAWSPGSDTQYF.

This chain connects TRBV5-4 to TRBJ1-6, with TRBD1 matching 7 bases. The V and J ends lost 5 bases and 6 bases, in that order; junction bases with no gene match: 11. From germline, CDR1 is SGHNT and CDR2 YYREEE (reference sequence). The length of the CDR3 is 16 residues. CDR3: CASSQGVDSGNSPLHF. The CDR3 coding sequence is TGTGCCAGCAGTCAGGGGGTAGACAGTGGTAATTCACCCCTCCACTTT. The full variable domain, its missing parts supplied by reference TRBV5-4 and TRBJ1-6, is ETGVTQSPTHLIKTRGQQVTLRCSSQSGHNTVSWYQQALGQGPQFIFQYYREEENGRGNFPPRFSGLQFPNYSSELNVNALELDDSALYLCASSQGVDSGNSPLHFGNGTRLTVT.

This clone was found a few times. J is TRBJ1-1 and V is TRBV4-1; the D gene is possibly TRBD1 (5 bases). This CDR3 spans 12 amino acids. V lost 2 bases and J lost 9, with 10 bases in between. Germline assignment: CDR1 MGHRA and CDR2 YSYEKL. CDR3 sequence: CASSQTRGKAFF. The CDR3 region has the DNA TGCGCCAGCAGCCAAACGCGGGGGAAAGCTTTCTTT.

The CDR3 spells CASNEGQGAIQYF. CDR3 in DNA: TGCGCCAGCAACGAGGGACAGGGGGCCATTCAGTACTTC. The chain recombines TRBV5-1 with TRBJ2-4; 12 positions agree with TRBD1. This CDR3 spans 13 amino acids. The junction had 4 bases not matched to a gene; V was cut back by 6 bases and J by 9 bases. CDR1 SGHRS and CDR2 YFSETQ come from the germline V gene.

This chain joins TRBV7-2 and TRBJ1-1; TRBD1 matches 8 bases. Losses at the gene ends were 8 bases for V and 1 base for J; bases not matched to a gene: 9. The CDR3 loop spans 15 amino acids. CDR1 and CDR2 (germline): SGHTA, FQGNSA. In DNA, the CDR3 is TGTGCCAGCGCAACCAGGGGGCGTTCGAACACTGAAGCTTTCTTT. Translation: CASATRGRSNTEAFF.

This clone was observed a handful of times. Other DNA sequences from this sample encode an identical CDR3 as well. The chain links TRBV5-4 to TRBJ1-2, with D hard to call. This CDR3 is 13 amino acids long. Germline values: CDR1 SGHNT, CDR2 YYREEE (reference sequence). V lost 5 bases, J lost 3 bases, and 11 bases lay in between. CDR3 DNA sequence: TGTGCCAGCAGTTTTCCGGGAGACTATGGCTACACCTTC. It codes for CASSFPGDYGYTF.

The chain's CDR3 is CASVRDSPLNTEAFF. The CDR3, as DNA: TGTGCCAGCGTTAGAGACAGCCCTCTGAACACTGAAGCTTTCTTT. The chain recombines TRBV2 with TRBJ1-1; the D gene is possibly TRBD1 (5 bases). CDR3 size: 15 residues. Looked up from germline, CDR1 is SNHLY and CDR2 is FYNNEI. V was shortened by 8 bases and J by 0 bases, with 16 bases between the two germline ends.

This clone was observed a few times. The rearrangement uses TRBV5-6 and TRBJ1-2; D is uncertain. This CDR3 comprises 12 residues. From germline, CDR1 is SGHDT and CDR2 YYEEEE. V shed 4 bases and J shed 4 bases, with 8 bases lying between them. CDR3 amino acids: CASSPGVYGYTF. The CDR3 coding sequence is TGTGCCAGCAGCCCGGGAGTCTATGGCTACACCTTC.

In its sample, this clone was seen once. The rearrangement joins TRBV7-3 to TRBJ2-3; 8 bases line up with TRBD2. Germline CDR1 and CDR2: SGHTA and FQGTGA. The J segment lost 2 bases and the V segment lost 6 bases, leaving 4 bases of the junction unmatched. This CDR3 contains 14 residues. The CDR3 nucleotides are TGTGCCAGCAGTCGGGGGGGTAACACAGATACGCAGTATTTT. This sequence encodes CASSRGGNTDTQYF.

The V and J genes are TRBV30 and TRBJ1-4; 11 nucleotides match TRBD1. Looked up from germline, CDR1 is GTSNPN and CDR2 is SVGIG (reference sequence). The J segment lost 7 bases and the V segment lost 7 bases, leaving 11 bases of the junction unmatched. The CDR3 length is 15 residues. CDR3 nucleotides: TGTGCCTACAATCTTCCCGGGACAGGGGGTGAAAAACTGTTTTTT. It specifies CAYNLPGTGGEKLFF.

The chain is built from TRBV5-1 and TRBJ1-5; possibly TRBD1 for D (5 bases). Trimming cost V 0 bases and J 2 bases, with 9 bases left between them. Germline assignment: CDR1 SGHRS and CDR2 YFSETQ. The CDR3 sequence is 15 residues long. CDR3 coding DNA: TGCGCCAGCAGCTTGGAAGGGGCCGGCAATCAGCCCCAGCATTTT. This encodes CASSLEGAGNQPQHF.

This chain uses TRBV5-6 with TRBJ2-7; the D gene is possibly TRBD1 (5 bases). The V gene's germline CDR1 is SGHDT and CDR2 YYEEEE. The CDR3 is 16 amino acids. V lost 2 bases and J lost 0, with 15 bases in between. This CDR3 reads CASSFFLGVGSYEQYF. CDR3 DNA: TGTGCCAGCAGCTTCTTCCTAGGGGTTGGCTCCTACGAGCAGTACTTC. Complete variable domain (other parts from reference TRBV5-6 and TRBJ2-7): DAGVTQSPTHLIKTRGQQVTLRCSPKSGHDTVSWYQQALGQGPQFIFQYYEEEERQRGNFPDRFSGHQFPNYSSELNVNALLLGDSALYLCASSFFLGVGSYEQYFGPGTRLTVT.

The CDR3 loop reads CASSLASGLIYEQYF. The CDR3 nucleotides read TGTGCCAGCAGCTTAGCGTCAGGACTGATCTACGAGCAGTACTTC. The V call is TRBV7-2, the J call TRBJ2-7, with D maybe TRBD2 (5 bases). Trimming removed 0 bases from V and 3 bases from J, with 12 bases in between. The CDR3 contains 15 residues. Germline V gene sequence: CDR1 SGHTA, CDR2 FQGNSA.

This clone appeared a few times. V is TRBV15 and J is TRBJ1-1, with 9 nucleotides matching TRBD1. The trim removed 1 base at V and 5 bases at J, leaving 5 bases unmatched. Germline lookup yields CDR1 LNHNV and CDR2 YYDKDF (reference sequence). The CDR3 extends over 15 amino acids. The DNA of the CDR3 is TGTGCCACCAGCAGAGCGGGACAGGGTGAGACTGAAGCTTTCTTT. As protein: CATSRAGQGETEAFF. The full variable domain, in which reference TRBV15 and TRBJ1-1 provide the parts outside the CDR3, is DAMVIQNPRYQVTQFGKPVTLSCSQTLNHNVMYWYQQKSSQAPKLLFHYYDKDFNNEADTPDNFQSRRPNTSFCFLDIRSPGLGDTAMYLCATSRAGQGETEAFFGQGTRLTVV.